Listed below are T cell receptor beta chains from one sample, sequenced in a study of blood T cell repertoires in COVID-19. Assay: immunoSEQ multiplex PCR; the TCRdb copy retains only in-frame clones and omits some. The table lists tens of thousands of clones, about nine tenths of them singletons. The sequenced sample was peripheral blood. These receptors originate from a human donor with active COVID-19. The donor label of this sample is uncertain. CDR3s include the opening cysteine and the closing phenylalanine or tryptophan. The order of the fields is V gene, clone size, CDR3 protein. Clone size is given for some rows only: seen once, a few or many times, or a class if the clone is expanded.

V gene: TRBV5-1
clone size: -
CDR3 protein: CASSSGTNHGEQFF

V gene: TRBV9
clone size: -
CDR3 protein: CASSAGTADTQYF

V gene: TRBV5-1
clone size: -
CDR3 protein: CASSLDPRVTEPYEQYF

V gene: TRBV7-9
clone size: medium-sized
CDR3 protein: CASSLVGGENIQYF

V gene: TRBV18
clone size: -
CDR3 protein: CASSPPGGQQETQYF

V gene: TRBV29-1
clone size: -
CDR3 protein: CSVGQGITDTQYF

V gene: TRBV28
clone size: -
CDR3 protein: CASSTDRGRMDTEAFF

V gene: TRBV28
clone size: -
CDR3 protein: CASSLDSLTEAFF

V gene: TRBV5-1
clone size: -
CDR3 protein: CASSGLAGEETQYF

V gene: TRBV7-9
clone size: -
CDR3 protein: CASSDGRGENYEQYF

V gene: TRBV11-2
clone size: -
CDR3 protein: CASRDFGTATSYEQYF

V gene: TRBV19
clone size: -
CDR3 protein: CASRQVDTQYF

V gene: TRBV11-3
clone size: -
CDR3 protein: CASSLLGVHNEQFF

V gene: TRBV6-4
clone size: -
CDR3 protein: CASSDLTGGQETNEKLFF

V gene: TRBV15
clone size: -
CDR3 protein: CATSRVGGETGNTIYF

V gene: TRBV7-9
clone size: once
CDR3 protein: CASSSPGYNEQFF

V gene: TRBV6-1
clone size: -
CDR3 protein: CASSEYGTVPPYEQYF

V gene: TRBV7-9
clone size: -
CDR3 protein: CASSLARAGGRPNEQFF

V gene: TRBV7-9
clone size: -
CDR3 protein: CASTTEESNTEAFF

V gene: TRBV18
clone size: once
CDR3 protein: CASSLGTTPTNEKLFF

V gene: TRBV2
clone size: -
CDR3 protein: CASRRTGVTGELFF

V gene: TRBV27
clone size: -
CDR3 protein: CASSLLAGVSEQYF

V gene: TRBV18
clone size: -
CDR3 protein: CASSYREGSTEAFF

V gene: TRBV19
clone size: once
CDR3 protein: CASSTATGGTEAFF

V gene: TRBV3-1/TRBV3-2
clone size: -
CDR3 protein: CASSQTLISGHGYTF

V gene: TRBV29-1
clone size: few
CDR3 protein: CSVGGDYEQYF

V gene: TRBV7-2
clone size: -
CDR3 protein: CASSSQIHNEQFF

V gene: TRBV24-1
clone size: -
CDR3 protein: CATEDRTAIQPQHF

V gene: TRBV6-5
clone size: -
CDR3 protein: CASSRQGARFF

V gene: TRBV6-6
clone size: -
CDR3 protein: CASSYSDIAKNIQYF

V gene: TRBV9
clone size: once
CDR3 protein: CASSMRLAGGSKDTQYF

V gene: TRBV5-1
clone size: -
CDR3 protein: CASSLLAGNYNEQFF

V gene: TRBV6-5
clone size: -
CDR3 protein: CASSYPSHNEQFF

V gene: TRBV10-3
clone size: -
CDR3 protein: CAISESSVAGANVLTF

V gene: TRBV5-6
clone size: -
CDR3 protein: CASSTGLAVYEQYF

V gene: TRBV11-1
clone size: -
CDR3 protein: CASSLVWGPDTGELFF

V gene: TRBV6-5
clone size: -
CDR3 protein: CASSWGTGSNYGYTF

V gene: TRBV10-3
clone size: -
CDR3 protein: CAISEGTSGDQEYF

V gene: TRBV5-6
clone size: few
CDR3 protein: CASSFRHDFLNTEAFF

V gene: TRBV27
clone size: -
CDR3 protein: CASSPSRGPQHF

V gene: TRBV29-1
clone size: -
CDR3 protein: CSVVPTSGASTDTQYF

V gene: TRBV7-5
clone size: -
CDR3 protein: CAPPAPLTAANEKLFF

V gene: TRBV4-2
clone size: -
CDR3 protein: CASSPLPPGQLTDTQYF

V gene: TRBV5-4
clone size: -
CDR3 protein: CASSTGTRYEQYF

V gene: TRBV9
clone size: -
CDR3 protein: CASSLEGTTYEQYF

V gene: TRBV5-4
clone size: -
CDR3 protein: CASSPGGGTNEKLFF

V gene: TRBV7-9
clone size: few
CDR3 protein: CASSPRQAGNTIYF

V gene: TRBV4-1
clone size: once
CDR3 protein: CASSQAGIPFYEQYF

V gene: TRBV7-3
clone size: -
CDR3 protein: CASSLDRGAYEQYF

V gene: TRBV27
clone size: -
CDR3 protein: CASSLRGPQGRRCGYTF

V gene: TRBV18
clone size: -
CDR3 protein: CASSPDSQGAYGYTF

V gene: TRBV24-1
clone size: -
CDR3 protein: CATSEASGGGDTQYF

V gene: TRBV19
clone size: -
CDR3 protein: CASSKLMGAETQYF

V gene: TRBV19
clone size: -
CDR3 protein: CASSISREPYEQYF

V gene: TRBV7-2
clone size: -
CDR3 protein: CASSLAGTPGNTIYF

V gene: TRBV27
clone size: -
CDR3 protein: CASTKRESYNEQFF

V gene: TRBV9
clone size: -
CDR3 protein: CASSVVGGGPTDTQYF

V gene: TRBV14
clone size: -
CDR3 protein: CASSQVPFSNYGYTF

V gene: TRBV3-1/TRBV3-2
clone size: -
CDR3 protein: CASSPLATSTGRFNGNEQFF

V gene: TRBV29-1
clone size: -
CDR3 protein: CSAQPGGPTEAFF